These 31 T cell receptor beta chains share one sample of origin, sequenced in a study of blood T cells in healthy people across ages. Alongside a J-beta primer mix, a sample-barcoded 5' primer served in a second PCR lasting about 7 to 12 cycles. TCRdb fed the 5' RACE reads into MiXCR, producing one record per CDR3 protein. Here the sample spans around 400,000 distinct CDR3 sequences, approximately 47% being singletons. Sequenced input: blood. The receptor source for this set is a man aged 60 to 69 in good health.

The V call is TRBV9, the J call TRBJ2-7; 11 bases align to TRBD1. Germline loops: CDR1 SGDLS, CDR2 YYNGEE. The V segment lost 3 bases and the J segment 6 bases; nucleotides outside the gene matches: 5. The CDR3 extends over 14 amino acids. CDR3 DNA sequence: TGTGCCAGCAGCGCCAAGGGACAGGGGGGCGAGCAGTACTTC. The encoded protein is CASSAKGQGGEQYF. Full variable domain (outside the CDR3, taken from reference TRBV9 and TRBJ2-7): DSGVTQTPKHLITATGQRVTLRCSPRSGDLSVYWYQQSLDQGLQFLIQYYNGEERAKGNILERFSAQQFPDLHSELNLSSLELGDSALYFCASSAKGQGGEQYFGPGTRLTVT.

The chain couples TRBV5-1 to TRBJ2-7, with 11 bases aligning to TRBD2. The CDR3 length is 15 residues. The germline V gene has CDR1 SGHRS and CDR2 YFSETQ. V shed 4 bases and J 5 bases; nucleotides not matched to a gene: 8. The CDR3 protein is CASSIIAGGSNEQYF. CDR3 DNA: TGCGCCAGCAGCATAATAGCGGGAGGGTCCAACGAGCAGTACTTC.

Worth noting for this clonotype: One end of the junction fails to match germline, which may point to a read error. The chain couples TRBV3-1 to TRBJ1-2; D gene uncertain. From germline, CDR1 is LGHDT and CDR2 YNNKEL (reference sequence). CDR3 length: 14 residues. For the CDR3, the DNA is TGTGCCAGCAGTCAAGAGGCGGGGAACTATGGCTACACCTTC. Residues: CASSQEAGNYGYTF. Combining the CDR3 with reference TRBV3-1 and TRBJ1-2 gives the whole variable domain DTAVSQTPKYLVTQMGNDKSIKCEQNLGHDTMYWYKQDSKKFLKIMFSYNNKELIINETVPNRFSPKSPDKAHLNLHINSLELGDSAVYFCASSQEAGNYGYTFGSGTRLTVV.

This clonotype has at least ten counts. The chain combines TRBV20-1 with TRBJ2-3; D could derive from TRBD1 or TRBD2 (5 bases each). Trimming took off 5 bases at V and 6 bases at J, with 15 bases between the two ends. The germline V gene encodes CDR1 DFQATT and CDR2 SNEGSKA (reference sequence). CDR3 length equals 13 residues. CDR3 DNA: TGCAGTGCTCCTAAGGGGTCGGGGGATACGCAGTATTTT. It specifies CSAPKGSGDTQYF.

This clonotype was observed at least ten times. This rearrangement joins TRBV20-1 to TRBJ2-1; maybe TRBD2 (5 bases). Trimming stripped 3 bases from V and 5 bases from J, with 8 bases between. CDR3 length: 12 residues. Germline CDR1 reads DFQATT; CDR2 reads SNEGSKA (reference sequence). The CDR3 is CSARSGNNEQFF. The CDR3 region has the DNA TGCAGTGCTAGGTCCGGGAACAATGAGCAGTTCTTC.

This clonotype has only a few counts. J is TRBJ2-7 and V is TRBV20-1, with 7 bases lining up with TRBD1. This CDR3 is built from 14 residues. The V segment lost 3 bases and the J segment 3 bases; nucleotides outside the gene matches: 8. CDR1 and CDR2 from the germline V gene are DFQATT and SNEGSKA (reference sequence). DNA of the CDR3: TGCAGTGCTAGGCCCGGGGACAGCTTCTACGAGCAGTACTTC. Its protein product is CSARPGDSFYEQYF.

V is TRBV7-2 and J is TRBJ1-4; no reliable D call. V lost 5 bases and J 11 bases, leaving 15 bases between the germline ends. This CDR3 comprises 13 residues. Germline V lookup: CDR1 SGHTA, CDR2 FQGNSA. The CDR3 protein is CASSPSGADKLFF. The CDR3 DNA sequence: TGTGCCAGCAGCCCCTCGGGCGCCGATAAACTGTTTTTT.

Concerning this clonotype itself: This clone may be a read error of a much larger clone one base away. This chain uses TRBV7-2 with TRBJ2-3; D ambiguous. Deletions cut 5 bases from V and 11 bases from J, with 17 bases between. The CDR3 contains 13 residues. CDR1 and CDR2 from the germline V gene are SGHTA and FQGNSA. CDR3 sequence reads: CASSVSAPGRQYF. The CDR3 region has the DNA TGTGCCAGCAGCGTAAGCGCCCCGGGTAGGCAGTATTTT.

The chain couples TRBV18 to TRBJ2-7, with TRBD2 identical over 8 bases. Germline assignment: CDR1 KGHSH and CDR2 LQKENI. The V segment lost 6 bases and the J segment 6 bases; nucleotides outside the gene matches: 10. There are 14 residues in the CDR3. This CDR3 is CASSYSNSGVEQYF. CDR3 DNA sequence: TGTGCCAGCTCCTACTCAAATAGCGGGGTCGAGCAGTACTTC.

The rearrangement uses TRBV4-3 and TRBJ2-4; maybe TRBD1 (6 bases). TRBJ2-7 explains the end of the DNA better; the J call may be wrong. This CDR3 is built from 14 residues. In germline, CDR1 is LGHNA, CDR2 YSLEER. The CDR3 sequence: CASSQAPGVGEQYF. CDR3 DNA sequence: TGCGCCAGCAGCCAAGCCCCAGGGGTGGGCGAGCAGTACTTC.

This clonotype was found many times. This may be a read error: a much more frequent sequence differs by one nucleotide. The CDR3 DNA reads TGTGCCAGCAGGCAAAGGTTCGATGAGCAGTTCTTC. Protein sequence: CASRQRFDEQFF. V gene TRBV7-3 combines with J gene TRBJ2-1; D is unresolved. The length of the CDR3 is 12 residues. Germline V gene data show CDR1 as SGHTA and CDR2 as FQGTGA. Trimming stripped 6 bases from V and 8 bases from J, with 11 bases between.

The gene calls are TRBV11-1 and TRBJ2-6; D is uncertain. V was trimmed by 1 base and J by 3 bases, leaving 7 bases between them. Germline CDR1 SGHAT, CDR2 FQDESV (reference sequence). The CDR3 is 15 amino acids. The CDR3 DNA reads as TGTGCCAGCAGCTTAGGGACGGTTGGGGCCAACGTCCTGACTTTC. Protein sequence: CASSLGTVGANVLTF.

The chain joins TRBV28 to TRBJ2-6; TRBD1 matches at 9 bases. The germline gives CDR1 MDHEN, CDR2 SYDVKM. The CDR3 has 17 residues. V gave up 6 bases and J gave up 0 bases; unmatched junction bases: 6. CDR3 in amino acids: CASSASGQGSGANVLTF. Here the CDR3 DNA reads TGTGCCAGCAGCGCCTCGGGACAGGGCTCTGGGGCCAACGTCCTGACTTTC.

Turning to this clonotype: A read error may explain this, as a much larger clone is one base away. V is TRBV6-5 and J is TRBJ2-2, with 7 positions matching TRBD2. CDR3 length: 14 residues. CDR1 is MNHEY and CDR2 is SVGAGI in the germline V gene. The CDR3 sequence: CVSRGEGDTGELFF. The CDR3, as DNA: TGTGTCAGCAGAGGGGAGGGAGACACCGGGGAGCTGTTTTTT.

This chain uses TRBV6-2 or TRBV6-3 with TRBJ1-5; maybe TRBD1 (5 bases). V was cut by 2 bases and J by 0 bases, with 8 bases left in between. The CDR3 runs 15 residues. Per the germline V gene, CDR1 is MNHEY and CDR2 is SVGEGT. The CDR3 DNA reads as TGTGCCAGCAGTTACGCGAGGGGTAGCAATCAGCCCCAGCATTTT. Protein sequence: CASSYARGSNQPQHF.

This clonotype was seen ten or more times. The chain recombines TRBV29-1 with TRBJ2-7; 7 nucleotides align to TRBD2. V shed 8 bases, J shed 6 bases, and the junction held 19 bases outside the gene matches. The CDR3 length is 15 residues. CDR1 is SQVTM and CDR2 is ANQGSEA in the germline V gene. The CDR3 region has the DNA TGCAGCACCCCTCTAATCCGGGGGGAAGAACGCGAGCAGTACTTC. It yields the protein CSTPLIRGEEREQYF.

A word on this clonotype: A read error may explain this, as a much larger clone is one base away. The CDR3 DNA reads TGCAGTGCCGGGGGGGCCACCGCCGACGAGCAGTACTTC. Translation gives CSAGGATADEQYF. The chain joins TRBV20-1 to TRBJ2-5; 8 bases are shared with TRBD2. With the DNA end fitting TRBJ2-7 better, the J assignment may be wrong. Germline lookup yields CDR1 DFQATT and CDR2 SNEGSKA (reference sequence). The CDR3 length is 13 residues.

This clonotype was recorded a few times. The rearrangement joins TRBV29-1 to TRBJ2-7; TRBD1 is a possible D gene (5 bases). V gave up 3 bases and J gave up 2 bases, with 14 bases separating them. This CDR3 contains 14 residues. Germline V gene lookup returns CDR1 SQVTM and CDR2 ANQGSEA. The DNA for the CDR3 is TGCAGCGTTGAGGGGCCAGGCGCGACCTACGAGCAGTACTTC. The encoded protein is CSVEGPGATYEQYF.

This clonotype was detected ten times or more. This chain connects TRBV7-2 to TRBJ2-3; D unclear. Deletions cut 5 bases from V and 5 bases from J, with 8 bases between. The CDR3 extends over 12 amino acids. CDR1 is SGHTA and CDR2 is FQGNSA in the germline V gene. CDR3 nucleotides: TGTGCCAGCAGCCGGAGACGAGATACGCAGTATTTT. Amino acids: CASSRRRDTQYF. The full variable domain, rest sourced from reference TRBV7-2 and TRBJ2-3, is GAGVSQSPSNKVTEKGKDVELRCDPISGHTALYWYRQSLGQGLEFLIYFQGNSAPDKSGLPSDRFSAERTGGSVSTLTIQRTQQEDSAVYLCASSRRRDTQYFGPGTRLTVL.

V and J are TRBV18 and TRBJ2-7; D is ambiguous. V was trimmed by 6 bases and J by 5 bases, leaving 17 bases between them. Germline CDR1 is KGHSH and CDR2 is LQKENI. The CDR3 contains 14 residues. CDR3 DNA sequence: TGTGCCAGCTCCCCCGAGGCAGACCTCCACGAGCAGTACTTC. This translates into CASSPEADLHEQYF.

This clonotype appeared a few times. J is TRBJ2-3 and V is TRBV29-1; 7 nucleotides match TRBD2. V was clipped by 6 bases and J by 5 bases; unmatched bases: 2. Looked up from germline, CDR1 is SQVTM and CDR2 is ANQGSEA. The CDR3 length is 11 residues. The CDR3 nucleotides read TGCAGCGTGGGGACTATAGATACGCAGTATTTT. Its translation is CSVGTIDTQYF.

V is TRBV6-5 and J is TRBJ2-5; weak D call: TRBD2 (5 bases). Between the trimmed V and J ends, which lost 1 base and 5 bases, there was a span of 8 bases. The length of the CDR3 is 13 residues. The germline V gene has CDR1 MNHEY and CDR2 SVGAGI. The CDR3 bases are TGTGCCAGCAGTTACTTGAGCGGCGAGACCCAGTACTTC. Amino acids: CASSYLSGETQYF.

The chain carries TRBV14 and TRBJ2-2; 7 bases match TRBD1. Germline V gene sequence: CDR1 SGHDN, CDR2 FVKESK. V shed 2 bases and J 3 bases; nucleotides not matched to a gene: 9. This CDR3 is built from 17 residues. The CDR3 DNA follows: TGTGCCAGCAGCCAAATTATAGGACAGGCGCACACCGGGGAGCTGTTTTTT. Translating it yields CASSQIIGQAHTGELFF.

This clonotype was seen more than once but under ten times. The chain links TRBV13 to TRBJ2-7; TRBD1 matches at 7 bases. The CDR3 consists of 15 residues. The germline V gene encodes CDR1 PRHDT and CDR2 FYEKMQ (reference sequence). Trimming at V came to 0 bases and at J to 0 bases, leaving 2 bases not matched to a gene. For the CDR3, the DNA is TGTGCCAGCAGCTTAGGGGGACAGCACTCCTACGAGCAGTACTTC. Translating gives CASSLGGQHSYEQYF. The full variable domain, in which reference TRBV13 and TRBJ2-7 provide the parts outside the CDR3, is AAGVIQSPRHLIKEKRETATLKCYPIPRHDTVYWYQQGPGQDPQFLISFYEKMQSDKGSIPDRFSAQQFSDYHSELNMSSLELGDSALYFCASSLGGQHSYEQYFGPGTRLTVT.

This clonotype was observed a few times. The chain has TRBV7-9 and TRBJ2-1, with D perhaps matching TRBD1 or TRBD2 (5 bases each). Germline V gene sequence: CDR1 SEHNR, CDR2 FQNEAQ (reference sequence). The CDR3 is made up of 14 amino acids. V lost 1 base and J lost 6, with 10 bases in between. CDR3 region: CASSLGDLGNEQFF. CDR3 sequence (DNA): TGTGCCAGCAGCTTAGGGGACCTTGGCAATGAGCAGTTCTTC.

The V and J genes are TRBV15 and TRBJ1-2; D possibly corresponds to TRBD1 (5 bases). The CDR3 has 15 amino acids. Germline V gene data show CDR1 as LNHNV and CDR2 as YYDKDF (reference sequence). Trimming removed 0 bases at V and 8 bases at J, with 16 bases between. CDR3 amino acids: CATSRDGGAVGGYTF. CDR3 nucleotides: TGTGCCACCAGCAGAGATGGGGGTGCCGTCGGGGGCTACACCTTC.

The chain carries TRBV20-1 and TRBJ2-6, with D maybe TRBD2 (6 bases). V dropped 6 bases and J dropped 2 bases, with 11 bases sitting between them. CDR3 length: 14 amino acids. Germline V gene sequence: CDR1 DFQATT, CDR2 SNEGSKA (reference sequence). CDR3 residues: CSADSGTGANVLTF. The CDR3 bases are TGCAGTGCGGATAGCGGTACTGGGGCCAACGTCCTGACTTTC.

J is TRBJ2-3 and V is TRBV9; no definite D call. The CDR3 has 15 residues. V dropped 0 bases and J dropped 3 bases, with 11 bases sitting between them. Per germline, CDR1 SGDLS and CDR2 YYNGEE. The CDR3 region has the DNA TGTGCCAGCAGCGTAGGGCTAGTGGGGACAGATACGCAGTATTTT. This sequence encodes CASSVGLVGTDTQYF. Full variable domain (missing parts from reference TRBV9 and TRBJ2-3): DSGVTQTPKHLITATGQRVTLRCSPRSGDLSVYWYQQSLDQGLQFLIQYYNGEERAKGNILERFSAQQFPDLHSELNLSSLELGDSALYFCASSVGLVGTDTQYFGPGTRLTVL.

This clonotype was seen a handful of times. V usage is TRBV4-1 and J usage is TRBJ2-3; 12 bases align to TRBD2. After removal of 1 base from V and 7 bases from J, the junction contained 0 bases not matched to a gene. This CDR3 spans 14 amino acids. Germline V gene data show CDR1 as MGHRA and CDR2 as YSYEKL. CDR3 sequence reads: CASSQGTSGNTQYF. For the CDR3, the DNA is TGCGCCAGCAGCCAAGGGACTAGCGGGAATACGCAGTATTTT.

As DNA, the CDR3 is TGTGCCAGCAGTGAATCTGGGTATAGGGGCGAGCAGTACTTC. Translated, it gives CASSESGYRGEQYF. V and J are TRBV2 and TRBJ2-7, with D possibly matching TRBD1 (5 bases). Germline CDR1 reads SNHLY; CDR2 reads FYNNEI. V was trimmed by 2 bases and J by 6 bases, leaving 14 bases between them. The CDR3 totals 14 residues.

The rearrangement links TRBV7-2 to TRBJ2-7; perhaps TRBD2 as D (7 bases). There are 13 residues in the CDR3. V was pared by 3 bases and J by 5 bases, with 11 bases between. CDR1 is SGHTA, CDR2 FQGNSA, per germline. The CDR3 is CASSLPGGHEQYF. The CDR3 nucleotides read TGTGCCAGCAGCTTGCCCGGGGGGCACGAGCAGTACTTC.